This passage covers 4 T cell receptor beta chains from one sample sequenced in a study of neurological immune-mediated disorders. One entry per CDR3 protein results from TCRdb running MiXCR on the 5' RACE reads. Here the sample spans about 71,000 distinct CDR3 sequences, 4.5% being singletons. Sequencing was carried out using PBMCs. Receptor source: a man younger than 45 with multiple sclerosis.

Concerning this clonotype itself: This may arise from a read error, as a much more abundant clone is one base away. The chain employs TRBV29-1 and TRBJ1-1; TRBD1 is a possible D gene (5 bases). Germline CDR1 is SQVTM and CDR2 is ANQGSEA. V lost 5 bases and J 3 bases, leaving 16 bases between the germline ends. This CDR3 region has 14 residues. The CDR3 loop is CSVPGRGLDTEAFF. For the CDR3, the DNA is TGCAGCGTTCCCGGCCGGGGCCTTGACACTGAAGCTTTCTTT.

This clonotype came up many times. This chain links TRBV10-3 with TRBJ2-2, with D perhaps given as TRBD1 or TRBD2 (6 bases each). The V gene's germline CDR1 is ENHRY and CDR2 SYGVKD. The CDR3 consists of 15 residues. V was pared by 8 bases and J by 5 bases, with 18 bases between. The CDR3 sequence: CAILNPQGRTGELFF. CDR3 DNA: TGTGCCATCCTAAATCCCCAGGGGAGGACCGGGGAGCTGTTTTTT.

This clonotype was detected ten times or more. This sequence joins TRBV29-1 and TRBJ1-4, with D tentatively TRBD1 (6 bases). Trimming left V 5 bases short and J 8 bases short, with 15 bases between. CDR3 length: 13 residues. Germline CDR1 and CDR2: SQVTM and ANQGSEA. The CDR3 nucleotides read TGCAGCGTTAGACAGGTCGGAGGGGAAAAACTGTTTTTT. Encoded protein: CSVRQVGGEKLFF.

This clonotype has at least ten counts. The chain employs TRBV19 and TRBJ1-4; D is possibly TRBD1 (5 bases). This CDR3 has 15 residues. Germline values: CDR1 LNHDA, CDR2 SQIVND (reference sequence). V lost 3 bases, J lost 5 bases, and 13 bases lay in between. The CDR3 is CASSIGAAGNEKLFF. In nucleotides, the CDR3 is TGTGCCAGTAGTATTGGCGCGGCAGGGAATGAAAAACTGTTTTTT.